This T cell receptor beta chain was captured in a study of Graves' ophthalmopathy and Graves' hyperthyroidism. As for the study in general: Ahead of any treatment, peripheral blood was obtained at the initial diagnosis.

The V end was cut by 5 bases, the J end by 7 bases, with 17 bases between. The CDR3 has 13 residues. Germline V gene data show CDR1 as SQVTM and CDR2 as ANQGSEA. This clonotype was observed at least ten times. Its antigen is still unknown. Points from the study as a whole: Also, most clonotypes expanded in the thyroid above 0.001 frequency appeared in blood.

RNA transcripts yielded amplified TCR beta CDR3 regions. Amplification began with first-round RT-PCR using HTBI primers, then second-round multiplex PCR was performed. TCRdb independently ran MiXCR on the multiplex PCR reads; one entry per CDR3 protein. Here the sample spans about 400,000 distinct CDR3 sequences, roughly 18% being singletons. Sequencing was carried out using peripheral blood. The receptor's source is a woman under 30 with Graves' ophthalmopathy. This chain links TRBV29-1 with TRBJ1-2; tentative D call: TRBD1 (6 bases). The CDR3 DNA reads TGCAGCGTTAACTCAGGGGCCCACTTTGGCTACACCTTC. Amino acids: CSVNSGAHFGYTF. Supplemented by reference TRBV29-1 and TRBJ1-2, the full variable domain reads SAVISQKPSRDICQRGTSLTIQCQVDSQVTMMFWYRQQPGQSLTLIATANQGSEATYESGFVIDKFPISRPNLTFSTLTVSNMSPEDSSIYLCSVNSGAHFGYTFGSGTRLTVV.